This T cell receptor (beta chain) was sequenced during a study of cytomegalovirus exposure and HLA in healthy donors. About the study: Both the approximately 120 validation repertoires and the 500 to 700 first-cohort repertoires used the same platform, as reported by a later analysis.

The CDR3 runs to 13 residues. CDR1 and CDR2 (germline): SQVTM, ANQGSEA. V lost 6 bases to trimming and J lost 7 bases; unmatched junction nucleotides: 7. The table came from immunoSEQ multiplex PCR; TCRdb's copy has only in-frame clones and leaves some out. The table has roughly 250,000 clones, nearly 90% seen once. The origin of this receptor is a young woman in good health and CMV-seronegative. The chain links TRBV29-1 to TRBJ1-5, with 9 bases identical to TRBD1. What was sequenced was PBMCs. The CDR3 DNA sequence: TGCAGCGTCCCCGGGACAGGGAACCAGCCCCAGCATTTT. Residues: CSVPGTGNQPQHF.